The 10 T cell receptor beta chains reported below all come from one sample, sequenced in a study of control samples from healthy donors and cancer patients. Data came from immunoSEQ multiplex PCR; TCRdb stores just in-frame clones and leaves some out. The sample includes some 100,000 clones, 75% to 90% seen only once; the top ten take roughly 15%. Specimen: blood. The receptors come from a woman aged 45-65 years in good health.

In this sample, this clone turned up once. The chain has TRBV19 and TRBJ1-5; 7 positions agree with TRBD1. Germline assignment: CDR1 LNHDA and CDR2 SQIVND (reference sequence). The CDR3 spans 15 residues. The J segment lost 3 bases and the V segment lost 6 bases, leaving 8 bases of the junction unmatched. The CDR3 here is CASRPPGQLNQPQHF. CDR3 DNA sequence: TGTGCCAGTAGGCCTCCGGGACAGCTCAATCAGCCCCAGCATTTT.

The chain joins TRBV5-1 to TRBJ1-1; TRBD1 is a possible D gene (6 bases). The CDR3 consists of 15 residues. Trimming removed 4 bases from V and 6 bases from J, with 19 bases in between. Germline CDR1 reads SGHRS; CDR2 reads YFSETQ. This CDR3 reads CASSPFEGGLAEAFF. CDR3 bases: TGCGCCAGCAGCCCCTTCGAGGGGGGGTTGGCTGAAGCTTTCTTT.

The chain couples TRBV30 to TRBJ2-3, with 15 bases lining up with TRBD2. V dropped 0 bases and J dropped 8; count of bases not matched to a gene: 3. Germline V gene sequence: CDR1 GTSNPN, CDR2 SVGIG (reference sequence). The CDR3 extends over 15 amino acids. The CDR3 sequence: CAWSVGTSGGSTQYF. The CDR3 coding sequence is TGTGCCTGGAGTGTAGGGACTAGCGGGGGGAGTACGCAGTATTTT. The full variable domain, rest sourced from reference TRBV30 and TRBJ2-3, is SQTIHQWPATLVQPVGSPLSLECTVEGTSNPNLYWYRQAAGRGLQLLFYSVGIGQISSEVPQNLSASRPQDRQFILSSKKLLLSDSGFYLCAWSVGTSGGSTQYFGPGTRLTVL.

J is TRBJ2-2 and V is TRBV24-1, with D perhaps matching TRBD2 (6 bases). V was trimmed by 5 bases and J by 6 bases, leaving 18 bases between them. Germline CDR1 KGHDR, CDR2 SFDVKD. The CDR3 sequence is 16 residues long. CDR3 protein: CATSAMGSRRAGELFF. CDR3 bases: TGTGCCACCAGTGCCATGGGGAGCAGGAGGGCCGGGGAGCTGTTTTTT.

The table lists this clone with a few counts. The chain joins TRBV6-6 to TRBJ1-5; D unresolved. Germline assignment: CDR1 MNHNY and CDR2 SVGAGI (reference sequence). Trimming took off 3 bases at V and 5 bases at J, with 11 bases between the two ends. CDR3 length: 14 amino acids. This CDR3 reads CASSYRGLDQPQHF. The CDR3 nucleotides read TGTGCCAGCAGTTATCGCGGGCTAGATCAGCCCCAGCATTTT.

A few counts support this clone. The CDR3 coding sequence is TGTGCCAGCAGCTGGAAGGGACAGGGGAAAGGGGCCAACGTCCTGACTTTC. This translates into CASSWKGQGKGANVLTF. The genes are TRBV5-8 and TRBJ2-6, with TRBD1 matching 10 bases. The germline V gene has CDR1 SGHTS and CDR2 YDEGEE. The trim removed 3 bases at V and 4 bases at J, leaving 7 bases unmatched. The CDR3 consists of 17 residues.

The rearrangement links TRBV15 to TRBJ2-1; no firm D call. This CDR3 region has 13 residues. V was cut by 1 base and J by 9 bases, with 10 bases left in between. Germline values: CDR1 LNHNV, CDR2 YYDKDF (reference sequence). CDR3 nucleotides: TGTGCCACCAGCAGAGGGGGTTTTAGTGAGCAGTTCTTC. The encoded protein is CATSRGGFSEQFF.

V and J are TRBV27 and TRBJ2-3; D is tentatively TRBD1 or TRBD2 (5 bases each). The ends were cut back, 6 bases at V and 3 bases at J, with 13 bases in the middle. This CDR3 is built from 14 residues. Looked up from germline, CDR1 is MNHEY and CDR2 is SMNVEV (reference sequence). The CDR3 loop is CASRLGVSTDTQYF. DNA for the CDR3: TGTGCCAGCAGATTGGGGGTATCGACAGATACGCAGTATTTT.

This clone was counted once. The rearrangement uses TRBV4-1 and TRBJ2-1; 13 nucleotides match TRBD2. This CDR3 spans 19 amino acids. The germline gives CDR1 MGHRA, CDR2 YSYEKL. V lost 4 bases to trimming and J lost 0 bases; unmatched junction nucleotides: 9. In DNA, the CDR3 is TGCGCCAGCAGCCGCCCCCCGACTAGCGGGGGGAACTCCTACAATGAGCAGTTCTTC. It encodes CASSRPPTSGGNSYNEQFF.

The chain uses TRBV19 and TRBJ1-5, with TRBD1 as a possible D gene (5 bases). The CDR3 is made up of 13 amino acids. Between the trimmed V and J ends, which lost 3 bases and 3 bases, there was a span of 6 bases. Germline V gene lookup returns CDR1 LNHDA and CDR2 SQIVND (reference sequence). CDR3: CASSIGANQPQHF. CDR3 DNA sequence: TGTGCCAGTAGTATCGGGGCCAATCAGCCCCAGCATTTT. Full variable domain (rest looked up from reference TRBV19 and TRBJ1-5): DGGITQSPKYLFRKEGQNVTLSCEQNLNHDAMYWYRQDPGQGLRLIYYSQIVNDFQKGDIAEGYSVSREKKESFPLTVTSAQKNPTAFYLCASSIGANQPQHFGDGTRLSIL.